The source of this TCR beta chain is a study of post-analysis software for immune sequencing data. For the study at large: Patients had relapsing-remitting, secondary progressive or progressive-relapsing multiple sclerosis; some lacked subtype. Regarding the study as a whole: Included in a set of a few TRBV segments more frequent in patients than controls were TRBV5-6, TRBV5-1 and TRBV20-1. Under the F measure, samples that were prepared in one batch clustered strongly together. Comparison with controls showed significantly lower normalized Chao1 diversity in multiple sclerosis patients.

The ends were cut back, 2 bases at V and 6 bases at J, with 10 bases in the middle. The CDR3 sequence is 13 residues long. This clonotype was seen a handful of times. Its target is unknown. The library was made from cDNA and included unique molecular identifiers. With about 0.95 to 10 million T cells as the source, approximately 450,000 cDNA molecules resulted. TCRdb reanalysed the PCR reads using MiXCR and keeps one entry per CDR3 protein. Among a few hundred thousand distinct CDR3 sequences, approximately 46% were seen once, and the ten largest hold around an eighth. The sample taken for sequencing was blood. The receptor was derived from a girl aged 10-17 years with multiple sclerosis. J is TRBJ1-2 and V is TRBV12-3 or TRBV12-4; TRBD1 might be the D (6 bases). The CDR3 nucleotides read TGTGCCAGCAGTTTAAGGCAGGGGAATGGCTACACCTTC. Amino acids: CASSLRQGNGYTF.